The rows below give T cell receptor beta chains drawn from one sample of a study of blood T cell repertoires in COVID-19. Sequencing used immunoSEQ multiplex PCR; TCRdb keeps in-frame clones, though not all of them. The table records roughly 230,000 clones, roughly 84% of them present only once. Sequenced sample: peripheral blood. The source is a man aged 45-60 years with active or convalescent COVID-19. CDR3s include the opening cysteine and the closing phenylalanine or tryptophan. A D gene is named only where the DNA matches it firmly. Clone size, where shown, is once, few, many, or a class for clones that have expanded.

j_call,d_call,cdr3_length,clone_size,v_call,cdr3_nt,cdr3_aa
TRBJ2-2,TRBD2,18,NA,TRBV11-2,TGTGCCAGCAGCTCCTGGTGGGGTAGCGGGGGGAACACCGGGGAGCTGTTTTTT,CASSSWWGSGGNTGELFF
TRBJ2-1,TRBD2,15,NA,TRBV4-3,TGCGCCAGCAGTCGGACTAGCGGGGGGGCCAATGAGCAGTTCTTC,CASSRTSGGANEQFF
TRBJ2-1,TRBD2,12,NA,TRBV12-3/TRBV12-4,TGTGCCAGCAGTTTAACGGGGGGGCCTCAGTTCTTC,CASSLTGGPQFF
TRBJ2-2,NA,14,NA,TRBV11-2,TGTGCCACCGTCAATGTAGCGGACACCGGGGAGCTGTTTTTT,CATVNVADTGELFF
TRBJ1-1,NA,14,NA,TRBV28,TGTGCCAGCAGCCTTGCCTCGGTGCAAGTGTTGGCTTTCTTT,CASSLASVQVLAFF
TRBJ1-1,TRBD1,13,few,TRBV7-3,TGTGCCAGCAGCCCTCAGGGGGTTGCTGAAGCTTTCTTT,CASSPQGVAEAFF
TRBJ1-1,NA,14,NA,TRBV6-5,TGTGCCAGCAGTTACTCAAGACAGAACACTGAAGCTTTCTTT,CASSYSRQNTEAFF
TRBJ2-1,TRBD1,16,NA,TRBV19,TGTGCCAGTAGTCACGCCACAGGGGGGAGTTACAATGAGCAGTTCTTC,CASSHATGGSYNEQFF
TRBJ1-1,NA,15,NA,TRBV5-5,TGTGCCAGCAGCTCCCTAACAGGGATGAACACTGAAGCTTTCTTT,CASSSLTGMNTEAFF
TRBJ1-2,NA,14,NA,TRBV6-6,TGTGCCAGCAGTTTAGGACAGTTTAACTATGGCTACACCTTC,CASSLGQFNYGYTF
TRBJ1-1,TRBD1,15,once,TRBV6-1,TGTGCCAGCAGTGAGGGGACAGGGATGAACACTGAAGCTTTCTTT,CASSEGTGMNTEAFF
TRBJ2-7,TRBD1,16,NA,TRBV19,TGTGCCAGTAGTACTTTGGCGGGACAGGGCCCCTACGAGCAGTACTTC,CASSTLAGQGPYEQYF
TRBJ1-2,TRBD1,11,NA,TRBV30,TGTGCCTGGAAAGGGGGCGAAGGCTACACCTTC,CAWKGGEGYTF
TRBJ2-7,TRBD2,16,few,TRBV7-2,TGTGCCAGCAGCCTCCTGTCCGGGACTAGTTCCTACGAGCAGTACTTC,CASSLLSGTSSYEQYF
TRBJ1-2,NA,13,NA,TRBV3-1/TRBV3-2,TGTGCCAGCAGCCAAGGGGGACTGGGCAGGGTCACCTTC,CASSQGGLGRVTF
TRBJ1-1,NA,12,few,TRBV6-2/TRBV6-3,TGTGCCAGCAGTTACGTAAACACTGAAGCTTTCTTT,CASSYVNTEAFF
TRBJ1-5,TRBD1,15,NA,TRBV7-2,TGTGCCAGCAGCTTAATCACAGGGGCGGGTCAGCCCCAGCATTTT,CASSLITGAGQPQHF
TRBJ2-5,NA,14,NA,TRBV9,TGTGCCAGCAGCGTAGGGAGGGGGCAGGAGACCCAGTACTTC,CASSVGRGQETQYF
TRBJ2-1,NA,13,NA,TRBV3-1/TRBV3-2,TGTGCCAGCAGCCAAGGCCCCACGAGTGAGCAGTTCTTC,CASSQGPTSEQFF
TRBJ2-5,TRBD2,17,NA,TRBV6-6,TGTGCCAGCAGTCCGGGGGGGGGAGCGGGGGTGCAAGAGACCCAGTACTTC,CASSPGGGAGVQETQYF
TRBJ2-1,NA,15,NA,TRBV19,TGTGCCAGTAGTATAGGGACTACTATCTACAATGAGCAGTTCTTC,CASSIGTTIYNEQFF
TRBJ2-7,NA,18,NA,TRBV5-6,TGTGCCAGCAGCTTTTATGGGAGGCAGGGAGTCCTCGACTACGAGCAGTACTTC,CASSFYGRQGVLDYEQYF
TRBJ1-6,TRBD1,15,NA,TRBV6-5,TGTGCCAGCAGTCGCCGGACAGGGAAGCATTCACCCCTCCACTTT,CASSRRTGKHSPLHF
TRBJ2-6,NA,16,NA,TRBV28,TGTGCCAGCAGTTTTTTGGGGGCCACTGGGGCCAACGTCCTGACTTTC,CASSFLGATGANVLTF
TRBJ2-3,TRBD2,15,NA,TRBV19,TGTGCCAGTAGTATTGGCGGGGGGGTGAGAGATACGCAGTATTTT,CASSIGGGVRDTQYF
TRBJ2-1,TRBD2,15,NA,TRBV19,TGTGCCAGTAGTATAGGGGGGGGGACCTACAATGAGCAGTTCTTC,CASSIGGGTYNEQFF
TRBJ2-5,TRBD2,15,NA,TRBV2,TGTGCCAGCAGTGAAAGGGCTAGCGGGGTAGAGACCCAGTACTTC,CASSERASGVETQYF
TRBJ1-2,NA,14,few,TRBV4-2,TGTGCCAGCAGCCAAGAGAACAGTAACTATGGCTACACCTTC,CASSQENSNYGYTF
TRBJ1-1,NA,11,NA,TRBV30,TGTGCCTGGAGTCCCCAGTCGGAAGCTTTCTTT,CAWSPQSEAFF
TRBJ1-2,NA,13,NA,TRBV7-8,TGTGCCAGCAGCTTTTATTCACGAGATGGCTACACCTTC,CASSFYSRDGYTF
TRBJ1-5,TRBD1,16,once,TRBV19,TGTGCCAGTAAGGACAGGGGGGGAGGCGTGGGTCAGCCCCAGCATTTT,CASKDRGGGVGQPQHF
TRBJ1-1,NA,12,NA,TRBV28,TGTGCCAGTCGGGGGATGAACACTGAAGCTTTCTTT,CASRGMNTEAFF
TRBJ1-3,TRBD1,16,NA,TRBV5-1,TGCGCCAGCAGCGAATGGACAGGGAGACCTGGAAACACCATATATTTT,CASSEWTGRPGNTIYF
TRBJ1-1,NA,13,once,TRBV7-6,TGTGCCAGCAGCTTAGGGGCCGGAGGTGAAGCTTTCTTT,CASSLGAGGEAFF
TRBJ2-3,TRBD2,15,NA,TRBV6-5,TGTGCCAGCAGCATGGGACTAGCGGGGGGGGATACGCAGTATTTT,CASSMGLAGGDTQYF
TRBJ2-1,TRBD1,15,NA,TRBV11-2,TGTGCCAGCAGCCCCTGGACAGGGAGTATTAATGAGCAGTTCTTC,CASSPWTGSINEQFF